These T cell receptor beta chains were read from a single sample in a study of blood T cell repertoires in COVID-19. Generated by immunoSEQ multiplex PCR, the TCRdb table keeps only in-frame clones and is missing some. The sample records around 150,000 clones, 80% being singletons. Sample: PBMCs or T cells enriched from blood (not recorded which). The receptors come from a woman aged 60-75 years who had recovered from COVID-19. Both conserved end residues are part of each CDR3. D genes are given only for firm matches. Size values are once, few and many counts, or a class for expanded clones, and some rows have none.

d_call clone_size j_call v_call cdr3_nt cdr3_aa
TRBD2 NA TRBJ2-2 TRBV24-1 TGTGCCACCCGATCGGGACTAGCGGGGGGGATTCCCGGGGAGCTGTTTTTT CATRSGLAGGIPGELFF
TRBD1 NA TRBJ1-2 TRBV30 TGTGCCTGGAGTGCGACAGGGCTTAACAACTATGGCTACACCTTC CAWSATGLNNYGYTF
TRBD1 NA TRBJ1-2 TRBV29-1 TGCAGCGTTGACGAGGGGGCCTATGGCTACACCTTC CSVDEGAYGYTF
NA NA TRBJ2-7 TRBV7-8 TGTGCCAGCAGCTTCAGGGCCAGCTCCTACGAGCAGTACTTC CASSFRASSYEQYF
NA NA TRBJ2-2 TRBV19 TGTGCCAGTAGTTACAGGAACGGGGAGCTGTTTTTT CASSYRNGELFF
NA NA TRBJ2-6 TRBV7-6 TGTGCCAGCAGCCAGTCTCAACACTCTGGGGCCAACGTCCTGACTTTC CASSQSQHSGANVLTF
TRBD1 NA TRBJ1-5 TRBV24-1 TGTGCCACCAGTACAGGGGTTAGCAATCAGCCCCAGCATTTT CATSTGVSNQPQHF
TRBD1 NA TRBJ1-3 TRBV6-5 TGTGCCAGCGGGGACAGCTACTCTGGAAACACCATATATTTT CASGDSYSGNTIYF
NA NA TRBJ1-1 TRBV4-1 TGCGCCAGCAGCCAAGAAGCGGGGCCCGGCACTGAAGCTTTCTTT CASSQEAGPGTEAFF
TRBD1 NA TRBJ1-2 TRBV29-1 TGCAGCGCCTCAAAGGCCGGGACAGACTATGGCTACACCTTC CSASKAGTDYGYTF
TRBD1 NA TRBJ1-2 TRBV27 TGTGCCAGCAGTTCCGGGACAGGGAATGGCTACACCTTC CASSSGTGNGYTF
NA NA TRBJ2-5 TRBV19 TGTGCCACCAAGGGGGTCCCGGAGACCCAGTACTTC CATKGVPETQYF
TRBD1 NA TRBJ1-5 TRBV30 TGTGCCTGGGACAGGGGGAGTGCTCAGCCCCAGCATTTT CAWDRGSAQPQHF
NA NA TRBJ2-5 TRBV5-5 TGTGCCAGCAGCTCCCAGGATACCTCACAAGAGACCCAGTACTTC CASSSQDTSQETQYF
TRBD1 NA TRBJ2-3 TRBV3-1/TRBV3-2 TGTGCCAGCAGCCAAACTGTGAGGACTGACAGGGAGACAGATACGCAGTATTTT CASSQTVRTDRETDTQYF
NA NA TRBJ2-1 TRBV11-3 TGTGCCAGCAGCTTAGAAGGGGCAGGGGAGCAGTTCTTC CASSLEGAGEQFF
TRBD1 NA TRBJ2-5 TRBV5-1 TGCGCCAGCAGCCGCGGACAGGGAATGGGAGAGACCCAGTACTTC CASSRGQGMGETQYF
TRBD2 NA TRBJ2-5 TRBV5-4 TGTGCCAGCAGCTTGGGACTAGCGGCCCAAGAGACCCAGTACTTC CASSLGLAAQETQYF
NA NA TRBJ2-7 TRBV30 TGTGCCTGGGGTAGGGAGCCTCCCTACGAGCAGTACTTC CAWGREPPYEQYF
NA NA TRBJ2-3 TRBV19 TGTGCCAGTAGTATAGGCGGCAGGGGCCTTAGCACAGATACGCAGTATTTT CASSIGGRGLSTDTQYF
NA NA TRBJ1-3 TRBV5-4 TGTGCCAGCAGCTTTCAGGCTGGAAACACCATATATTTT CASSFQAGNTIYF
NA few TRBJ1-2 TRBV7-9 TGTGCCAGCAGCTTTTTGGCGGCAGGGCTGATTCATGGCTACACCTTC CASSFLAAGLIHGYTF
NA NA TRBJ1-2 TRBV12-3/TRBV12-4 TGTGCCAGCAGTTTCGGGTTCAGCTACACCTTC CASSFGFSYTF
TRBD1 NA TRBJ2-7 TRBV15 TGTGCCACCAGCAGAGAGGGACAGGGGGCGTACGAGCAGTACTTC CATSREGQGAYEQYF
NA once TRBJ1-4 TRBV5-8 TGTGCCAGCAGCTTGATGGCAGGGAAGGGGGAAAAACTGTTTTTT CASSLMAGKGEKLFF
TRBD1 once TRBJ1-2 TRBV6-5 TGTGCCAGCAGTTACTCTTGGACAGGGGATGACTATGGCTACACCTTC CASSYSWTGDDYGYTF
NA few TRBJ1-2 TRBV7-2 TGTGCCAGCAGTCTCGGGGGGTACGGTTATGGCTACACCTTC CASSLGGYGYGYTF
NA NA TRBJ2-1 TRBV3-1/TRBV3-2 TGTGCCAGCAGCCGTTACGGGGGAAATGAGCAGTTCTTC CASSRYGGNEQFF
NA once TRBJ1-6 TRBV6-5 TGTGCCAGCAGTTACAATCCGCGGAACCATTCACCCCTCCACTTT CASSYNPRNHSPLHF
TRBD2 NA TRBJ2-1 TRBV3-1/TRBV3-2 TGTGCCAGCAGCCAAGAACGTCTAGCGGGGGGAAAATCCTACAATGAGCAGTTCTTC CASSQERLAGGKSYNEQFF
TRBD2 once TRBJ2-2 TRBV19 TGTGCCAGTAGTATTCGAGCGGGGGACACCGGGGAGCTGTTTTTT CASSIRAGDTGELFF
NA NA TRBJ1-2 TRBV9 TGTGCCAGCAGCGCCGGGACATTGATTAACTATGGCTACACCTTC CASSAGTLINYGYTF
NA NA TRBJ2-3 TRBV7-2 TGTGCCAGCAGCAGACCGGGTGTGGTGAATACGCAGTATTTT CASSRPGVVNTQYF
NA NA TRBJ2-2 TRBV28 TGTGCCAGCAGTTTAACAGGGCCTGATACCGGGGAGCTGTTTTTT CASSLTGPDTGELFF
TRBD1 NA TRBJ1-5 TRBV7-9 TGTGCCAGCAGCTTAGGATCGGCAGGGGGTCTCCCCCAGCATTTT CASSLGSAGGLPQHF
NA NA TRBJ2-7 TRBV5-1 TGCGCCAGCAGCCCGACAGGGACTTTCTACGAGCAGTACTTC CASSPTGTFYEQYF
TRBD1 NA TRBJ2-7 TRBV9 TGTGCCAGCAGCGTAGGTCAGGGGGCCTACGAGCAGTACTTC CASSVGQGAYEQYF
TRBD1 NA TRBJ2-7 TRBV29-1 TGCAGCGTTGAAGGTCGGGGACAGGGGCTCTACGAGCAGTACTTC CSVEGRGQGLYEQYF
TRBD2 NA TRBJ2-1 TRBV12-5 TGTGCTAGTGGTTGGGGGACTAGCGGGTCAAATGAGCAGTTCTTC CASGWGTSGSNEQFF
NA NA TRBJ2-7 TRBV4-1 TGCGCCAGCAGCAAAAAGGGGGACCCCTACGAGCAGTACTTC CASSKKGDPYEQYF
TRBD2 NA TRBJ2-7 TRBV7-9 TGTGCCAGCAGCTTATTAGCGGGGGGGTTCTACGAGCAGTACTTC CASSLLAGGFYEQYF
TRBD2 NA TRBJ2-3 TRBV29-1 TGCAGCGTTAGACTAGCAGAGAGCACAGATACGCAGTATTTT CSVRLAESTDTQYF
NA NA TRBJ2-2 TRBV9 TGTGCCAGCAGCGTATCCCTAGCCAACACCGGGGAGCTGTTTTTT CASSVSLANTGELFF